These 8 T cell receptor beta chains were all obtained from the same sample, sequenced in a study of blood T cell repertoires in COVID-19 (dated by TCRdb to 2019 to 2021). Preparation of the library involved the immunoSEQ multiplex PCR assay. The clones in this table, taken by TCRdb from immuneACCESS, are in-frame only. Not every clone is retained; where verified, under half of the shortfall comes from an unresolved V gene, and the cause of the rest is unknown. This sample lists roughly 80,000 clones; about nine tenths were detected once. Approximately 2.4% of the sample belongs to the ten largest clones. Input material: peripheral blood. The origin of the receptors is a man over 45 with COVID-19, enrolled during active disease.

This clone has just one count. The rearrangement links TRBV27 to TRBJ2-3; 8 nucleotides line up with TRBD2. V was clipped by 6 bases and J by 6 bases; unmatched bases: 2. Germline V gives CDR1 MNHEY, CDR2 SMNVEV (reference sequence). The CDR3 contains 12 residues. The CDR3: CASSGLADTQYF. CDR3 nucleotide sequence: TGTGCCAGCAGCGGACTAGCTGATACGCAGTATTTT.

This chain links TRBV9 with TRBJ2-3, with 11 bases lining up with TRBD2. The CDR3 is 14 amino acids. J was trimmed by 4 bases and V by 4 bases; bases with no gene match: 2. Germline V CDR1 and CDR2: SGDLS, YYNGEE. The CDR3 sequence: CASSTSGSADTQYF. The CDR3 DNA is TGTGCCAGCAGCACTAGCGGGAGCGCAGATACGCAGTATTTT.

The V call is TRBV27, the J call TRBJ2-7, with TRBD2 matching 7 bases. V trimming: 3 bases; J trimming: 3 bases; junction bases outside the gene matches: 2. The CDR3 covers 13 residues. Germline CDR1 reads MNHEY; CDR2 reads SMNVEV (reference sequence). The CDR3 protein is CASSFAGDYEQYF. In DNA, the CDR3 is TGTGCCAGCAGTTTTGCGGGAGACTACGAGCAGTACTTC.

With regard to this clone: The junction does not match germline at one end; this may be a read error. The chain combines TRBV15 with TRBJ1-2; D is undetermined. Looked up from germline, CDR1 is LNHNV and CDR2 is YYDKDF (reference sequence). This CDR3 has 14 residues. CDR3 amino acids: CATSRDLVEQPSGF. CDR3 sequence (DNA): TGTGCCACCAGCAGAGATTTGGTAGAACAGCCCAGTGGATTC.

This sequence joins TRBV12-3 or TRBV12-4 and TRBJ2-1, with D perhaps TRBD2 (6 bases). The CDR3 runs 12 residues. The ends were cut back, 3 bases at V and 10 bases at J, with 10 bases in the middle. DNA for the CDR3: TGTGCCAGCAGTTTGGGGGGTCCCGAGCAGTTCTTC. Translation gives CASSLGGPEQFF.

The V gene is TRBV27, the J gene TRBJ2-7, with D perhaps TRBD2 (5 bases). Trimming took 3 bases from V and 2 from J, leaving 14 bases between them. In germline, CDR1 is MNHEY, CDR2 SMNVEV (reference sequence). CDR3 length equals 15 residues. CDR3 amino acids: CASSFSWQEAYEQYF. DNA for the CDR3: TGTGCCAGCAGTTTTTCATGGCAGGAGGCCTACGAGCAGTACTTC.

The J gene is TRBJ1-1, the V gene TRBV27; the D is unclear. The CDR3 runs to 14 residues. V lost 3 bases, J lost 2 bases, and 10 bases lay in between. CDR1 is MNHEY and CDR2 is SMNVEV in the germline V gene (reference sequence). CDR3 DNA sequence: TGTGCCAGCAGTTTCTCTCGGGGAAACACTGAAGCTTTCTTT. Residues: CASSFSRGNTEAFF.

This clone has only one observation. This chain connects TRBV2 to TRBJ1-2, with unresolved D. Germline V gene lookup returns CDR1 SNHLY and CDR2 FYNNEI. V lost 5 bases and J 4 bases, leaving 11 bases between the germline ends. The length of the CDR3 is 13 residues. CDR3 sequence reads: CASSFLARYGYTF. The CDR3 DNA follows: TGTGCCAGCAGTTTTCTAGCCCGCTATGGCTACACCTTC. Drawing the rest from reference TRBV2 and TRBJ1-2, the complete variable domain is EPEVTQTPSHQVTQMGQEVILRCVPISNHLYFYWYRQILGQKVEFLVSFYNNEISEKSEIFDDQFSVERPDGSNFTLKIRSTKLEDSAMYFCASSFLARYGYTFGSGTRLTVV.